These 15 T cell receptor beta chains were sequenced from one sample in a study of control samples from healthy donors and cancer patients. Some clones are missing from TCRdb's copy, which holds only in-frame ones; the method was immunoSEQ multiplex PCR. The sample lists 95,000 to 150,000 clones; around 86% were seen once. Material: blood. Receptors originate from a man in his forties in good health.

The V call is TRBV7-2, the J call TRBJ2-7; D is perhaps TRBD2 (5 bases). With 1 base removed from V and 3 bases from J, the gap between germline ends came to 16 bases. This CDR3 spans 16 amino acids. The germline gives CDR1 SGHTA, CDR2 FQGNSA. The CDR3 spells CASSLVEGLSGYEQYF. The CDR3 coding sequence is TGTGCCAGCAGCTTAGTAGAGGGTTTAAGCGGCTACGAGCAGTACTTC.

The chain couples TRBV6-5 to TRBJ2-7, with TRBD1 identical over 11 bases. The junction had 11 bases not matched to a gene; V was cut back by 7 bases and J by 6 bases. The CDR3 consists of 15 residues. Germline lookup yields CDR1 MNHEY and CDR2 SVGAGI. The CDR3 bases are TGTGCCAGCATGCCCCTAGGACAGGGGGCAATCGAGCAGTACTTC. This sequence encodes CASMPLGQGAIEQYF.

The rearrangement uses TRBV29-1 and TRBJ2-7; 13 positions agree with TRBD2. The CDR3 is 15 residues long. The germline CDR1 and CDR2 sequences are SQVTM and ANQGSEA. V shed 5 bases and J 7 bases; nucleotides not matched to a gene: 11. The CDR3 coding sequence is TGCAGCGTTCGCCCCGGGACTAGCGGGGAATGGGAGCAGTACTTC. This translates into CSVRPGTSGEWEQYF.

The rearrangement joins TRBV11-2 to TRBJ2-7, with D unresolved. The V and J ends lost 2 bases and 5 bases respectively, with 4 bases between them. The germline CDR1 and CDR2 sequences are SGHAT and FQNNGV. This CDR3 is built from 11 residues. The CDR3 DNA reads TGTGCCAGCAGCTTACTGGACGAGCAGTACTTC. Amino acid sequence: CASSLLDEQYF.

V is TRBV29-1 and J is TRBJ2-4; possible D gene TRBD2, 7 bases. The V end was cut by 4 bases, the J end by 0 bases, with 16 bases between. The CDR3 extends over 16 amino acids. The germline CDR1 and CDR2 sequences are SQVTM and ANQGSEA. CDR3 amino acids: CSVAGGGLLAKNIQYF. The CDR3 DNA follows: TGCAGCGTTGCCGGAGGGGGACTACTAGCCAAAAACATTCAGTACTTC. Looking up the rest from reference TRBV29-1 and TRBJ2-4 gives the full variable domain: SAVISQKPSRDICQRGTSLTIQCQVDSQVTMMFWYRQQPGQSLTLIATANQGSEATYESGFVIDKFPISRPNLTFSTLTVSNMSPEDSSIYLCSVAGGGLLAKNIQYFGAGTRLSVL.

J is TRBJ2-1 and V is TRBV29-1; 16 nucleotides align to TRBD2. Germline CDR1 SQVTM, CDR2 ANQGSEA. This CDR3 is 15 amino acids long. With 7 bases clipped from V and 6 bases from J, the junction kept 6 bases outside the gene matches. The CDR3 spells CSARGLAGGRNEQFF. The CDR3 nucleotides are TGCAGCGCCAGGGGACTAGCGGGGGGGCGCAATGAGCAGTTCTTC.

The V call is TRBV5-5, the J call TRBJ2-7; perhaps TRBD1 as D (5 bases). The V end was cut by 2 bases, the J end by 0 bases, with 12 bases between. From germline, CDR1 is SGHKS and CDR2 YYEKEE (reference sequence). The CDR3 loop spans 15 amino acids. As DNA, the CDR3 is TGTGCCAGCAGCTTTTCAGGGCAGTTCTCCTACGAGCAGTACTTC. As protein: CASSFSGQFSYEQYF.

The chain joins TRBV2 to TRBJ1-2, with 7 positions matching TRBD1. The junction had 4 bases not matched to a gene; V was cut back by 6 bases and J by 3 bases. Germline values: CDR1 SNHLY, CDR2 FYNNEI. The CDR3 has 13 amino acids. CDR3 nucleotides: TGTGCCAGCAGAAGGGACAGCTACTATGGCTACACCTTC. Protein sequence: CASRRDSYYGYTF.

The chain recombines TRBV7-3 with TRBJ2-6, with a possible D match to TRBD1 (5 bases). In germline, CDR1 is SGHTA, CDR2 FQGTGA. CDR3 length: 16 residues. Deletions cut 5 bases from V and 0 bases from J, with 11 bases between. The CDR3 protein is CASSPQGNSGANVLTF. The CDR3 coding sequence is TGTGCCAGCAGCCCGCAGGGAAACTCTGGGGCCAACGTCCTGACTTTC.

This rearrangement joins TRBV6-5 to TRBJ1-5; 8 nucleotides line up with TRBD1. Germline CDR1 and CDR2: MNHEY and SVGAGI. CDR3 length: 16 residues. V was pared by 3 bases and J by 4 bases, with 8 bases of the junction left unmatched. The CDR3 bases are TGTGCCAGCAGTTATGTAGGACAGGGCTGGAATCAGCCCCAGCATTTT. Protein: CASSYVGQGWNQPQHF.

V usage is TRBV7-6 and J usage is TRBJ2-7, with 9 nucleotides matching TRBD1. V trimming: 0 bases; J trimming: 6 bases; junction bases outside the gene matches: 9. Germline V gene sequence: CDR1 SGHVS, CDR2 FNYEAQ. The CDR3 is made up of 16 amino acids. The chain's CDR3 is CASSLASGTGRAEQYF. CDR3 nucleotide sequence: TGTGCCAGCAGCTTAGCATCCGGGACAGGGAGGGCCGAGCAGTACTTC.

The chain uses TRBV11-2 and TRBJ2-3; D gene ambiguous. The V end was cut by 2 bases, the J end by 0 bases, with 18 bases between. The length of the CDR3 is 18 residues. Germline CDR1 and CDR2: SGHAT and FQNNGV. The CDR3 sequence: CASSLIVVGGPSTDTQYF. DNA of the CDR3: TGTGCCAGCAGCTTAATCGTAGTCGGTGGGCCTAGCACAGATACGCAGTATTTT.

The rearrangement uses TRBV5-1 and TRBJ2-3, with D possibly TRBD2 on 7 matching bases. This CDR3 spans 16 amino acids. Germline assignment: CDR1 SGHRS and CDR2 YFSETQ. V was cut by 2 bases and J by 4 bases, with 17 bases left in between. The CDR3 coding sequence is TGCGCCAGCAGCTTCACCTTAGGGGGGGCCTCAGATACGCAGTATTTT. Translating it yields CASSFTLGGASDTQYF.

The chain is built from TRBV7-8 and TRBJ2-5; D uncertain. The germline V and J ends were trimmed by 5 bases and 0 bases, with 7 bases remaining between them. The CDR3 length is 13 residues. Germline assignment: CDR1 SGHVS and CDR2 FQNEAQ. DNA for the CDR3: TGTGCCAGCAGCCGGCACGACCAAGAGACCCAGTACTTC. Translating gives CASSRHDQETQYF.

The rearrangement joins TRBV11-3 to TRBJ1-2; D perhaps matches TRBD1 (6 bases). V was cut by 5 bases and J by 8 bases, with 21 bases left in between. The CDR3 covers 15 residues. Germline V gene sequence: CDR1 SGHNT, CDR2 YENEEA. For the CDR3, the DNA is TGTGCCAGCAGCGACGCTGGTCGACAGGTCGAAGGCTACACCTTC. It codes for CASSDAGRQVEGYTF.